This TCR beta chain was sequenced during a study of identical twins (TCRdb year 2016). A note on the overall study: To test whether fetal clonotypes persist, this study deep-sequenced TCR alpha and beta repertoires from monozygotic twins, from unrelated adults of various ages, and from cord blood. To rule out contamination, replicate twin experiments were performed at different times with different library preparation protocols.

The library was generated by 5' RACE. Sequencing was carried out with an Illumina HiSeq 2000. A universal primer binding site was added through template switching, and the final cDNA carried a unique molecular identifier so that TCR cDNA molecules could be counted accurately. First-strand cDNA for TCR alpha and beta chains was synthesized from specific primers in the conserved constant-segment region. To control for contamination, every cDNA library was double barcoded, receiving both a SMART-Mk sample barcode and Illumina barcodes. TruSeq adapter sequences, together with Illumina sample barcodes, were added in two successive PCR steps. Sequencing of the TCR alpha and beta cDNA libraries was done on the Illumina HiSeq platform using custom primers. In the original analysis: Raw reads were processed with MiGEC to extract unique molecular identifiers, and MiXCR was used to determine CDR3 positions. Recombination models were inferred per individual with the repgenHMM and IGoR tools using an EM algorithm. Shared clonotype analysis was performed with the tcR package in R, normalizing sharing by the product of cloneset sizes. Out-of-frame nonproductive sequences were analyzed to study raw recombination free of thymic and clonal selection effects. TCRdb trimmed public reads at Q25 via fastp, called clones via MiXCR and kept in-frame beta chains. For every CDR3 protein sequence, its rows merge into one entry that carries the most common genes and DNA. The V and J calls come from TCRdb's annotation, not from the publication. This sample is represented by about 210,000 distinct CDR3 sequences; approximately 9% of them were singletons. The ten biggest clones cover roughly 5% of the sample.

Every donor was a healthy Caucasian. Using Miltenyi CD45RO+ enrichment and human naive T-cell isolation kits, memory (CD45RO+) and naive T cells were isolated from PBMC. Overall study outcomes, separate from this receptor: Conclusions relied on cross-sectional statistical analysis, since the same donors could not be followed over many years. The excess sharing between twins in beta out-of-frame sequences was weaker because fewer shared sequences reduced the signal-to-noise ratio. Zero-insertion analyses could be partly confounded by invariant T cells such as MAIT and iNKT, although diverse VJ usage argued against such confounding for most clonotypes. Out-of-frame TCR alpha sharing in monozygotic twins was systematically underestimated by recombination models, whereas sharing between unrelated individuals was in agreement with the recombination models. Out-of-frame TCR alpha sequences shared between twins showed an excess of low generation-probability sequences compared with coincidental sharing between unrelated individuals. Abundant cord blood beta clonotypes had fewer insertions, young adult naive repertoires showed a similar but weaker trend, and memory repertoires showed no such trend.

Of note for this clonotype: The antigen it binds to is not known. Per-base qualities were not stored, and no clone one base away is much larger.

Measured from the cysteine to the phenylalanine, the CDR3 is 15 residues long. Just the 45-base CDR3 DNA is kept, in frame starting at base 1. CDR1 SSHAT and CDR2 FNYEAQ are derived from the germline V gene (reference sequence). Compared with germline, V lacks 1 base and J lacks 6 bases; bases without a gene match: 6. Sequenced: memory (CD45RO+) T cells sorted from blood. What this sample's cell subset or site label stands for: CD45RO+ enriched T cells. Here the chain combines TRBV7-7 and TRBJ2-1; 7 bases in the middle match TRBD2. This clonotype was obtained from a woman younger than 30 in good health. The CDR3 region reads CASSLGGGQGNEQFF. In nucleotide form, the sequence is TGTGCCAGCAGCTTAGGGGGAGGGCAGGGCAATGAGCAGTTCTTC.